This TCR beta chain was observed in a study of cytomegalovirus exposure and HLA in healthy donors. The wider study: From donors who were HLA-typed, an early data release held around 80 million unique TCRs. Caucasian-associated ancestry cluster membership applied to approximately 80% of under 450 genotyped donors.

Study-wide points: A few of the chains that were CMV-associated were confirmed in vitro to be specific for CMV antigens.

This CDR3 contains 17 residues. Trimming left V 0 bases short and J 2 bases short, with 17 bases between. CDR1 SGDLS and CDR2 YYNGEE come from the germline V gene. As for this clone: Its antigen remains unknown.

Primers for the PCR totalled 60 Vbeta and 13 Jbeta. Sequenced by immunoSEQ multiplex PCR; TCRdb stores in-frame clones only, minus some. The sample shows 100,000 to 150,000 clones, less than 80% of them seen only once. Sequences were obtained from PBMCs. The chain combines TRBV9 with TRBJ1-1; tentatively, D is TRBD1 (6 bases). The TCR sequence derives from a man in his forties or fifties in good health and CMV-seronegative. Written as DNA, the CDR3 is TGTGCCAGCAGCGTAGGGACAGCCAAAACTATTAACACTGAAGCTTTCTTT. Encoded protein: CASSVGTAKTINTEAFF.